This T cell receptor beta chain was sequenced during a study of blood T cell repertoires in COVID-19. Across the whole study: The samples span acute and convalescent COVID-19 from the United States, Italy and Spain. PBMCs, B-cell-depleted T cells, or T cells provided the cDNA or gDNA that made up the material.

The method was immunoSEQ multiplex PCR; TCRdb's version includes in-frame clones alone and lacks a portion of them. The sample lists roughly 250,000 clones, roughly 83% occurring once. This CDR3 is 14 amino acids long. The V gene's germline CDR1 is MNHEY and CDR2 SVGAGI. V was pared by 4 bases and J by 5 bases, with 14 bases between. The receptor comes from a woman in her forties or fifties with acute or convalescent COVID-19. V gene TRBV6-5 combines with J gene TRBJ2-5; possibly TRBD1 for D (7 bases). Sequencing input: peripheral blood. CDR3 DNA: TGTGCCAGCAGTTCCATTCAGGGGGGCGAGACCCAGTACTTC. It is translated as CASSSIQGGETQYF.